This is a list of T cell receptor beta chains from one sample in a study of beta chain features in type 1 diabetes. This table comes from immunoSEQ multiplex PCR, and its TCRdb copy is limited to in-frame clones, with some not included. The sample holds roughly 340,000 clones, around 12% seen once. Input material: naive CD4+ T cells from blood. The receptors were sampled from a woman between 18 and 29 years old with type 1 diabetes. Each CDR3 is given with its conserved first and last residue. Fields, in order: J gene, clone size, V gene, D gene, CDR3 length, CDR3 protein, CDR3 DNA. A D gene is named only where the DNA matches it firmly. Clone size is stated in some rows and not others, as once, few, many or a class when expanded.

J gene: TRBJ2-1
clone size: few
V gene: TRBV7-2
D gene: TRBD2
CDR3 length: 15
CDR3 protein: CASSLGRELGGEQFF
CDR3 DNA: TGTGCCAGCAGCTTAGGGCGGGAGTTGGGCGGTGAGCAGTTCTTC

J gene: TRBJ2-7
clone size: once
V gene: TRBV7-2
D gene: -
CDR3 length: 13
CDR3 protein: CASSLLEVYEQYF
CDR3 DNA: TGTGCCAGCAGCTTACTAGAGGTCTACGAGCAGTACTTC

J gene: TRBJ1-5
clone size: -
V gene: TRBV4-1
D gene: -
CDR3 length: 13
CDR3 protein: CASSQGLQGPQHF
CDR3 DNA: TGCGCCAGCAGCCAGGGATTACAGGGGCCCCAGCATTTT

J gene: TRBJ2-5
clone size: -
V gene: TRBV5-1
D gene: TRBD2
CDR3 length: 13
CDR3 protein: CASTSGDQETQYF
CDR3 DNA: TGCGCCAGCACCAGCGGGGATCAAGAGACCCAGTACTTC

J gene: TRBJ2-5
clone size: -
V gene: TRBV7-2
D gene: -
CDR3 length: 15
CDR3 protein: CASSLMSLYQETQYF
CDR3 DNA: TGTGCCAGCAGCTTAATGAGTCTGTACCAAGAGACCCAGTACTTC

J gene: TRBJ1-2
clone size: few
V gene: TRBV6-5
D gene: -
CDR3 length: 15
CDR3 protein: CASSPLSGGDVGYTF
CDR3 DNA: TGTGCCAGCAGTCCCCTAAGTGGAGGGGACGTCGGCTACACCTTC

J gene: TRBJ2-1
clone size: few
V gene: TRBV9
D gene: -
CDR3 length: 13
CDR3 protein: CASSVRVDNEQFF
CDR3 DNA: TGTGCCAGCAGCGTACGGGTGGACAATGAGCAGTTCTTC

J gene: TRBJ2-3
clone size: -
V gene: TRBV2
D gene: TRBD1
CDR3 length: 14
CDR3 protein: CASSTTGSTDTQYF
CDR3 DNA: TGTGCCAGCAGTACGACAGGGAGCACAGATACGCAGTATTTT

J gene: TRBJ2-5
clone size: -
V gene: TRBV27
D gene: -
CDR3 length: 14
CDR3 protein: CASSLIGAVETQYF
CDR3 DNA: TGTGCCAGCAGTTTAATAGGGGCGGTGGAGACCCAGTACTTC

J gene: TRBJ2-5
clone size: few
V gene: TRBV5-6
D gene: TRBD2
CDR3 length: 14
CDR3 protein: CASSLLQGGETQYF
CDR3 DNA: TGTGCCAGCAGCTTGTTGCAGGGAGGGGAGACCCAGTACTTC

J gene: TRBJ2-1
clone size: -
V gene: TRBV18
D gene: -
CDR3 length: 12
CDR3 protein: CASSPQANEQFF
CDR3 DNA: TGTGCCAGCTCACCTCAGGCCAATGAGCAGTTCTTC

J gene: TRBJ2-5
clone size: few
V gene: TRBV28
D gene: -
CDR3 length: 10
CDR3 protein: CASGEETQYF
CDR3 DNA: TGTGCCAGCGGAGAGGAGACCCAGTACTTC

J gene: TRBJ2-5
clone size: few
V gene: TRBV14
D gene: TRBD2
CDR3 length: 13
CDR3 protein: CASGGGRKETQYF
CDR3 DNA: TGTGCCAGCGGCGGGGGACGGAAAGAGACCCAGTACTTC

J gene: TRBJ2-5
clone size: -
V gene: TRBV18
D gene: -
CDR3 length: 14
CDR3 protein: CASSRAGIQETQYF
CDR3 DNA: TGTGCCAGCTCACGGGCAGGGATCCAAGAGACCCAGTACTTC

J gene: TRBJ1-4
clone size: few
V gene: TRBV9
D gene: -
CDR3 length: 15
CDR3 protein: CASSVASATNEKLFF
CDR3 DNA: TGTGCCAGCAGCGTAGCGAGCGCAACTAATGAAAAACTGTTTTTT

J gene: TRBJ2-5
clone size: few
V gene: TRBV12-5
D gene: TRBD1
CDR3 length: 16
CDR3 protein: CASGLTTGARQETQYF
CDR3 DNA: TGTGCTAGTGGTTTGACCACAGGGGCAAGGCAAGAGACCCAGTACTTC

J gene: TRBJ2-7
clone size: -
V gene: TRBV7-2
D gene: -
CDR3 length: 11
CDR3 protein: CASSLSYEQYF
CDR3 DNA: TGTGCCAGCAGCCTATCCTACGAGCAGTACTTC

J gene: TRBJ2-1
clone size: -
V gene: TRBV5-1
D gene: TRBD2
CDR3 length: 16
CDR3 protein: CASSLRLAGGNNEQFF
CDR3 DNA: TGCGCCAGCAGCTTGCGACTAGCGGGAGGCAACAATGAGCAGTTCTTC

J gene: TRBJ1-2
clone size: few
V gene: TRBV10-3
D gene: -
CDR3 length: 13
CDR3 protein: CAISESKGDGYTF
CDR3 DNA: TGTGCCATCAGTGAGTCGAAAGGGGATGGCTACACCTTC

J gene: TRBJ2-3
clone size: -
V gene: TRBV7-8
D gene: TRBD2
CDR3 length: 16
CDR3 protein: CASSGKTSMSTDTQYF
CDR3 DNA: TGTGCCAGCAGCGGAAAGACTAGCATGAGCACAGATACGCAGTATTTT

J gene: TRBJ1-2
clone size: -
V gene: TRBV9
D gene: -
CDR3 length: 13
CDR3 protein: CASSADSNYGYTF
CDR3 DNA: TGTGCCAGCAGCGCGGACAGTAACTATGGCTACACCTTC

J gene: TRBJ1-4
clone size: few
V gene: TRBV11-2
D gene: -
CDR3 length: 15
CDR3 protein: CASSFSDSRNEKLFF
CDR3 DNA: TGTGCCAGCAGCTTCAGCGACAGCCGAAATGAAAAACTGTTTTTT

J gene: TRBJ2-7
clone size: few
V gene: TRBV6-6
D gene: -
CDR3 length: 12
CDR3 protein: CASSSNSYEQYF
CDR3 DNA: TGTGCCAGCAGTTCCAACTCCTACGAGCAGTACTTC

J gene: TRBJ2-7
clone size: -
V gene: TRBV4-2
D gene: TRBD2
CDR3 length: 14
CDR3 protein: CASSQRREDYEQYF
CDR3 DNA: TGTGCCAGCAGCCAACGGCGGGAGGACTACGAGCAGTACTTC

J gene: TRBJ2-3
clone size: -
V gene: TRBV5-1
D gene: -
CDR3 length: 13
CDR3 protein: CASSSMNTDTQYF
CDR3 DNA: TGCGCCAGCAGCTCTATGAACACAGATACGCAGTATTTT

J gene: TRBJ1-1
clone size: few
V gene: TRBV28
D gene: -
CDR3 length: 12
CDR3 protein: CASSSNRAEAFF
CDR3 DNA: TGTGCCAGCAGCTCCAACAGGGCTGAAGCTTTCTTT

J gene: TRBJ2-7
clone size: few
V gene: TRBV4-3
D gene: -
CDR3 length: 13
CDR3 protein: CASSQAGPYEQYF
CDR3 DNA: TGCGCCAGCAGCCAAGCGGGTCCCTACGAGCAGTACTTC

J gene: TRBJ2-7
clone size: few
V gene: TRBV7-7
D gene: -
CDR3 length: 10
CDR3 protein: CARRGFEQYF
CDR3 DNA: TGTGCCCGACGGGGGTTCGAGCAGTACTTC

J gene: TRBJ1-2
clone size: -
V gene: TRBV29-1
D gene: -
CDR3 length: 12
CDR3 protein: CSADQANYGYTF
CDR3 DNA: TGCAGCGCCGACCAGGCAAACTATGGCTACACCTTC

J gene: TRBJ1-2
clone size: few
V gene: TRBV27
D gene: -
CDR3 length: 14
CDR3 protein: CASGAGTPISGYTF
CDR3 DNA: TGTGCCAGCGGGGCCGGGACTCCCATTTCGGGCTACACCTTC

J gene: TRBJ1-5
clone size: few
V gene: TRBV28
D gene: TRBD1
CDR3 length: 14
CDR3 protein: CASSSGQGNQPQHF
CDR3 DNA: TGTGCCAGCAGTTCGGGACAGGGTAATCAGCCCCAGCATTTT

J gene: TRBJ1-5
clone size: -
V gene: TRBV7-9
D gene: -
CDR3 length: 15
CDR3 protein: CASSLGPGGNQPQHF
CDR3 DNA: TGTGCCAGCAGCTTAGGCCCAGGGGGCAATCAGCCCCAGCATTTT

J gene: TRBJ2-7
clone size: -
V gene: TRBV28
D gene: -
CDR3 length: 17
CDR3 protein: CASSLSILLALPHEQYF
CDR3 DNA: TGTGCCAGCAGTTTATCAATCTTGTTGGCATTACCCCACGAGCAGTACTTC

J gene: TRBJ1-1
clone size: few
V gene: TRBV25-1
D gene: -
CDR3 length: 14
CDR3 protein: CASSEVDRNTEAFF
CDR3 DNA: TGTGCCAGCAGTGAGGTTGACAGGAACACTGAAGCTTTCTTT

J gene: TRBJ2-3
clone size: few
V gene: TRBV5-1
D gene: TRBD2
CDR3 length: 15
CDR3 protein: CASSYGLAGADTQYF
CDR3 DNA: TGCGCCAGCAGCTACGGACTAGCGGGGGCAGATACGCAGTATTTT

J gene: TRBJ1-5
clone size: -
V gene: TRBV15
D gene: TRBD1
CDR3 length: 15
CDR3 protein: CATSLLPTGVQPQHF
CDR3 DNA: TGTGCCACCAGCCTCCTACCTACAGGGGTTCAGCCCCAGCATTTT

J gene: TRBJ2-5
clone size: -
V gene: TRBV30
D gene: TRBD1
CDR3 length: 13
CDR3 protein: CAWGQGYLETQYF
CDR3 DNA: TGTGCCTGGGGACAGGGTTATCTGGAGACCCAGTACTTC

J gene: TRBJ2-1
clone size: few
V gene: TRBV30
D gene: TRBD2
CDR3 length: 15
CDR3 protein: CAWSVGTSDYNEQFF
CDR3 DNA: TGTGCCTGGAGTGTTGGGACTAGCGATTACAATGAGCAGTTCTTC

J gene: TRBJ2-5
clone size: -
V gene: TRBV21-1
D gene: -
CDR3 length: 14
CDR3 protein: CASSPWTGGETQYF
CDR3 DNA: TGTGCCAGCAGCCCATGGACAGGGGGAGAGACCCAGTACTTC

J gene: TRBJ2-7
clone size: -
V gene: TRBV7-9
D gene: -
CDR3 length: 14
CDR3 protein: CASSSIQGSHEQYF
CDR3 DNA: TGTGCCAGCAGCTCTATACAGGGTAGCCACGAGCAGTACTTC

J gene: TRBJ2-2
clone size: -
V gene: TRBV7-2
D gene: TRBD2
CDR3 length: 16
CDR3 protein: CASSLWTSGFTGELFF
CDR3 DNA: TGTGCCAGCAGCTTATGGACTAGCGGGTTCACCGGGGAGCTGTTTTTT